This passage covers 7 T cell receptor beta chains from one sample sequenced in a study of blood T cell repertoires in COVID-19. Sequencing was performed with immunoSEQ multiplex PCR; in TCRdb, only in-frame clones are kept and a portion is missing. Among 45,000 to 65,000 clones listed, 85% to 90% were seen once. Sequenced material: peripheral blood. These receptors all stem from a human donor in a cohort sampled during active COVID-19.

The CDR3 loop reads CASSPAGLAGTGELFF. The CDR3 DNA reads TGTGCCAGCAGCCCCGCGGGACTAGCGGGGACCGGGGAGCTGTTTTTT. This rearrangement joins TRBV9 to TRBJ2-2; TRBD2 matches 13 bases. The CDR3 is 16 residues long. J was trimmed by 5 bases and V by 4 bases; bases with no gene match: 5. Looked up from germline, CDR1 is SGDLS and CDR2 is YYNGEE.

The CDR3 nucleotides read TGCGCCAGCAGCCAGGCGACAGGGGGCTATGGCTACACCTTC. Amino acid sequence: CASSQATGGYGYTF. J is TRBJ1-2 and V is TRBV4-1, with 9 bases matching TRBD1. The CDR3 covers 14 residues. The germline CDR1 and CDR2 sequences are MGHRA and YSYEKL. With 3 bases clipped from V and 4 bases from J, the junction kept 3 bases outside the gene matches.

This rearrangement joins TRBV5-1 to TRBJ2-2, with 8 bases fitting TRBD2. V lost 4 bases to trimming and J lost 10 bases; unmatched junction nucleotides: 6. Germline CDR1 SGHRS, CDR2 YFSETQ. This CDR3 has 13 amino acids. CDR3 DNA sequence: TGCGCCAGCAGCCCGGGACTAGGGGTGGAGCTGTTTTTT. Translated, it gives CASSPGLGVELFF.

The chain recombines TRBV5-1 with TRBJ2-3; the D is unclear. Germline-derived CDR1 and CDR2 are SGHRS and YFSETQ. The CDR3 contains 12 residues. V was cut by 4 bases and J by 0 bases, with 3 bases left in between. The CDR3 DNA follows: TGCGCCAGCAGCCTAAGCACAGATACGCAGTATTTT. Translating it yields CASSLSTDTQYF.

The V and J genes are TRBV19 and TRBJ1-2; 7 bases fit TRBD1. From germline, CDR1 is LNHDA and CDR2 SQIVND (reference sequence). The junction had 11 bases not matched to a gene; V was cut back by 5 bases and J by 2 bases. CDR3 length equals 16 residues. This CDR3 is CASSRGRDSFNYGYTF. CDR3 DNA sequence: TGTGCCAGTAGTCGTGGGCGGGACAGTTTCAACTATGGCTACACCTTC. Full variable domain (remainder filled in from reference TRBV19 and TRBJ1-2): DGGITQSPKYLFRKEGQNVTLSCEQNLNHDAMYWYRQDPGQGLRLIYYSQIVNDFQKGDIAEGYSVSREKKESFPLTVTSAQKNPTAFYLCASSRGRDSFNYGYTFGSGTRLTVV.

This clone was seen only a few times. This sequence joins TRBV15 and TRBJ1-6; D is ambiguous. CDR1 LNHNV and CDR2 YYDKDF come from the germline V gene (reference sequence). V gave up 0 bases and J gave up 13 bases, with 10 bases separating them. The CDR3 has 13 residues. CDR3 in DNA: TGTGCCACCAGCAGAGATCCGAAGCTGCCCCTCCACTTT. This encodes CATSRDPKLPLHF. Variable domain in full (rest from reference TRBV15 and TRBJ1-6): DAMVIQNPRYQVTQFGKPVTLSCSQTLNHNVMYWYQQKSSQAPKLLFHYYDKDFNNEADTPDNFQSRRPNTSFCFLDIRSPGLGDTAMYLCATSRDPKLPLHFGNGTRLTVT.

The chain joins TRBV10-2 to TRBJ1-2, with 10 nucleotides matching TRBD1. V gave up 4 bases and J gave up 4 bases; unmatched junction bases: 0. The germline V gene encodes CDR1 WSHSY and CDR2 SAAADI. The CDR3 is made up of 13 amino acids. CDR3 sequence: CASSGQGAYGYTF. CDR3 coding DNA: TGCGCCAGCAGTGGACAGGGGGCCTATGGCTACACCTTC.